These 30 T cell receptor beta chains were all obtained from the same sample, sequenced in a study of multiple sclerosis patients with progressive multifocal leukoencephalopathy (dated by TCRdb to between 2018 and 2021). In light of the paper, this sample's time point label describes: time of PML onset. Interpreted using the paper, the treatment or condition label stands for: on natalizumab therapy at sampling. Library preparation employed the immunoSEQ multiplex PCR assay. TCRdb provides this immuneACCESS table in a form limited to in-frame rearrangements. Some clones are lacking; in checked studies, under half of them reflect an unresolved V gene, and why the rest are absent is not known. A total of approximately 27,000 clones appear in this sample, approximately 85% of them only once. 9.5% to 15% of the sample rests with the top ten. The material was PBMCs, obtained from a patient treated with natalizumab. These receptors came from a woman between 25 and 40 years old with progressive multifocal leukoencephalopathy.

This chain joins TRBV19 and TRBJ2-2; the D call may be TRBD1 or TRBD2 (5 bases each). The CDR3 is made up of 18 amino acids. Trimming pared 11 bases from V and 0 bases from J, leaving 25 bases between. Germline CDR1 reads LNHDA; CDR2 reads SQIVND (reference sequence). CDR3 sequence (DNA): TGTGCCGCCCCGCCTCGGGGCAGGCAGCGGACGAACACCGGGGAGCTGTTTTTT. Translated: CAAPPRGRQRTNTGELFF. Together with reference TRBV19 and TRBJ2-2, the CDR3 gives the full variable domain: DGGITQSPKYLFRKEGQNVTLSCEQNLNHDAMYWYRQDPGQGLRLIYYSQIVNDFQKGDIAEGYSVSREKKESFPLTVTSAQKNPTAFYLCAAPPRGRQRTNTGELFFGEGSRLTVL.

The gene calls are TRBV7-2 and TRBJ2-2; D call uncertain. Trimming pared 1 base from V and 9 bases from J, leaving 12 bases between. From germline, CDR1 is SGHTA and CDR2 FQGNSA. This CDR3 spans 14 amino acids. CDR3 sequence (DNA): TGTGCCAGCAGCTTAGACCCCCCCCGGCGGGAGCTGTTTTTT. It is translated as CASSLDPPRRELFF.

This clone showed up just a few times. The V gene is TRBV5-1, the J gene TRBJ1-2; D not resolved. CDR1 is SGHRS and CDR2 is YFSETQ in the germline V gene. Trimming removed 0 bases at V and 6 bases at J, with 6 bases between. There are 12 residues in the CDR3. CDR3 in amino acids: CASSLGHDGYTF. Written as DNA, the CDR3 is TGCGCCAGCAGCTTGGGGCACGATGGCTACACCTTC. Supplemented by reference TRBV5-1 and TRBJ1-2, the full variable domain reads KAGVTQTPRYLIKTRGQQVTLSCSPISGHRSVSWYQQTPGQGLQFLFEYFSETQRNKGNFPGRFSGRQFSNSRSEMNVSTLELGDSALYLCASSLGHDGYTFGSGTRLTVV.

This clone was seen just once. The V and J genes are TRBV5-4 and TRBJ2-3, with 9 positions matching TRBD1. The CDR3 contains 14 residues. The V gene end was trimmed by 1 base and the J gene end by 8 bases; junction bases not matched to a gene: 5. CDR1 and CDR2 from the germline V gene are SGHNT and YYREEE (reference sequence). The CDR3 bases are TGTGCCAGCAGCTTGAGGACAGGGGAAGTTACGCAGTATTTT. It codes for CASSLRTGEVTQYF. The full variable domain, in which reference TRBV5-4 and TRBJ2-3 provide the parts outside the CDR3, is ETGVTQSPTHLIKTRGQQVTLRCSSQSGHNTVSWYQQALGQGPQFIFQYYREEENGRGNFPPRFSGLQFPNYSSELNVNALELDDSALYLCASSLRTGEVTQYFGPGTRLTVL.

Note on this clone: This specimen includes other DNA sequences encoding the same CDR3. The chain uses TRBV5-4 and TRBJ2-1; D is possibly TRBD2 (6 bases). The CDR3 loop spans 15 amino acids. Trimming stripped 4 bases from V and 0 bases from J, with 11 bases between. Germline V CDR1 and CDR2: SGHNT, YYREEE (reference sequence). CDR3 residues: CASSLAGSSYNEQFF. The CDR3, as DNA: TGTGCCAGCAGCCTCGCGGGGAGCTCCTACAATGAGCAGTTCTTC.

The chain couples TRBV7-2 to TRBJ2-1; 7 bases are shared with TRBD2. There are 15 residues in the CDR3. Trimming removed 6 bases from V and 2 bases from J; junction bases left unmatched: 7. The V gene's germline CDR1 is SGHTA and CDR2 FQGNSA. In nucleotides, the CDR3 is TGTGCCAGCAGGTCTACTAGCGTCGCCTACAATGAGCAGTTCTTC. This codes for CASRSTSVAYNEQFF.

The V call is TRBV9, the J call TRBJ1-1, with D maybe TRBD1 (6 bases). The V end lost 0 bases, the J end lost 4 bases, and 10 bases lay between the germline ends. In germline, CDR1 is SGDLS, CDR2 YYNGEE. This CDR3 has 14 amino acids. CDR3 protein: CASSVEGGPTEAFF. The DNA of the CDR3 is TGTGCCAGCAGCGTAGAAGGGGGGCCCACTGAAGCTTTCTTT.

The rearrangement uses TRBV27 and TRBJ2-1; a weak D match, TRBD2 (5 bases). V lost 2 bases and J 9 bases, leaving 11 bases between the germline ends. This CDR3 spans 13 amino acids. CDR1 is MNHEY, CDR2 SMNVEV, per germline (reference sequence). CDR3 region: CASSLRLAGEQFF. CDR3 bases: TGTGCCAGCAGTTTAAGGCTAGCAGGTGAGCAGTTCTTC.

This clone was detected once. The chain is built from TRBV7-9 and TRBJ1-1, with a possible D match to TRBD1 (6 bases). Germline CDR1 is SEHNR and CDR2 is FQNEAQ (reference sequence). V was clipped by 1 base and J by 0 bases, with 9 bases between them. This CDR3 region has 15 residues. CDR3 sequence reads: CASSLVDSLNTEAFF. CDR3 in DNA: TGTGCCAGCAGCTTAGTGGACAGTCTGAACACTGAAGCTTTCTTT.

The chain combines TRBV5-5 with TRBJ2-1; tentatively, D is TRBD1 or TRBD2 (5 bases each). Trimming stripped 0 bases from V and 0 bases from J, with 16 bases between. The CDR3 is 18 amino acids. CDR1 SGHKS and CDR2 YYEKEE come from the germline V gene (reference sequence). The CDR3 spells CASSLGGNRQSSYNEQFF. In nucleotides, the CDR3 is TGTGCCAGCAGCTTGGGGGGGAACAGGCAGAGCTCCTACAATGAGCAGTTCTTC.

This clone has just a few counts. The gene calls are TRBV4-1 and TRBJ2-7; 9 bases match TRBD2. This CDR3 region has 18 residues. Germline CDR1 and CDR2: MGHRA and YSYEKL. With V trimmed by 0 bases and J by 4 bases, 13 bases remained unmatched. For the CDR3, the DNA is TGCGCCAGCAGCCAAGATAGGCACTTAGCGGGAGCAGGGTACGAGCAGTACTTC. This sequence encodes CASSQDRHLAGAGYEQYF.

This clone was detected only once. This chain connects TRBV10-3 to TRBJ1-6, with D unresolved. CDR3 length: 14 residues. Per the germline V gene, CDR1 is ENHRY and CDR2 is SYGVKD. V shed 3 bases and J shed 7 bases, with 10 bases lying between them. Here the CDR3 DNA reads TGTGCCATCAGTGATGGGCTTGGGAATTCACCCCTCCACTTT. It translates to CAISDGLGNSPLHF.

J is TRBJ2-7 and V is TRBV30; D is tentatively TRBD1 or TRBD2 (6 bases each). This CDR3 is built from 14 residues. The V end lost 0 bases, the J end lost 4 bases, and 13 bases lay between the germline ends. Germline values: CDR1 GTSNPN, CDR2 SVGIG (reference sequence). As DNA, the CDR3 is TGTGCCTGGAGTGTACGCCAGGGGAGGTACGAGCAGTACTTC. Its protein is CAWSVRQGRYEQYF.

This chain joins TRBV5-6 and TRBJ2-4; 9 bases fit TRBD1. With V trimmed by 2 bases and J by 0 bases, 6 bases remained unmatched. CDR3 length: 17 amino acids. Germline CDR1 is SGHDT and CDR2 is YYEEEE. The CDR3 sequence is CASSLGQGLLAKNIQYF. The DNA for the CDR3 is TGTGCCAGCAGCTTAGGACAGGGGCTACTAGCCAAAAACATTCAGTACTTC.

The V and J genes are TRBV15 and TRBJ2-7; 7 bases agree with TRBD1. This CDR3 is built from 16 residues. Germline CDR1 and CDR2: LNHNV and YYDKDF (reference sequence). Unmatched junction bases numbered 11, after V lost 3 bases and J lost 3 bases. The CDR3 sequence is CATSRTLTGVLYEQYF. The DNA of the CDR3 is TGTGCCACCAGCAGGACCTTAACAGGGGTCCTCTACGAGCAGTACTTC. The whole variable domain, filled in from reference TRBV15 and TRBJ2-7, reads DAMVIQNPRYQVTQFGKPVTLSCSQTLNHNVMYWYQQKSSQAPKLLFHYYDKDFNNEADTPDNFQSRRPNTSFCFLDIRSPGLGDTAMYLCATSRTLTGVLYEQYFGPGTRLTVT.

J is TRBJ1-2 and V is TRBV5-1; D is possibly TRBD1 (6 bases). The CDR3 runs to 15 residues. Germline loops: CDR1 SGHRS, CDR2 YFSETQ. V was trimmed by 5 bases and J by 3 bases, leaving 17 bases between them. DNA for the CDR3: TGCGCCAGCAGGGGTTACAGGGCGGGTGACTATGGCTACACCTTC. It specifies CASRGYRAGDYGYTF.

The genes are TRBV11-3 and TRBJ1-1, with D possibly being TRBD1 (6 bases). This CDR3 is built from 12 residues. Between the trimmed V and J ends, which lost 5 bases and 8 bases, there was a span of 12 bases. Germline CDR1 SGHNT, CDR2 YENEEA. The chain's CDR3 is CASSRPTGEAFF. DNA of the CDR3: TGTGCCAGCAGCAGACCGACAGGAGAAGCTTTCTTT.

The CDR3 here is CASSQGGNRGVGYNEQFF. DNA for the CDR3: TGCGCCAGCAGCCAAGGGGGGAACAGGGGCGTTGGATACAATGAGCAGTTCTTC. The chain is built from TRBV4-1 and TRBJ2-1, with TRBD1 matching 7 bases. V trimming: 1 base; J trimming: 4 bases; junction bases outside the gene matches: 13. The germline gives CDR1 MGHRA, CDR2 YSYEKL. The CDR3 is 18 residues long.

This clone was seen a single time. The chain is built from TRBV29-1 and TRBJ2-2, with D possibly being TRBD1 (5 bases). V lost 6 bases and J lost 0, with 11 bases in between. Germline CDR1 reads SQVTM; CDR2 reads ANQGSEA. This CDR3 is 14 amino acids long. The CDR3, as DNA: TGCAGCGTGACAGTGGGTGCGAACACCGGGGAGCTGTTTTTT. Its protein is CSVTVGANTGELFF.

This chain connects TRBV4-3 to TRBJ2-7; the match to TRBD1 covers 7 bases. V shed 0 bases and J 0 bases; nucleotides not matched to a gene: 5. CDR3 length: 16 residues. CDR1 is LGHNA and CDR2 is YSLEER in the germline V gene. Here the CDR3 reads CASSQDRTGYSYEQYF. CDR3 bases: TGCGCCAGCAGCCAAGACCGGACAGGTTACTCCTACGAGCAGTACTTC.

The CDR3 is CASSLARDSASGANVLTF. CDR3 DNA: TGCGCCAGCAGCTTGGCCCGGGACAGTGCCTCTGGGGCCAACGTCCTGACTTTC. This chain connects TRBV5-1 to TRBJ2-6; 7 nucleotides match TRBD1. The CDR3 consists of 18 residues. CDR1 and CDR2 from the germline V gene are SGHRS and YFSETQ. The ends lost 0 bases at V and 0 bases at J; junction bases unmatched: 6.

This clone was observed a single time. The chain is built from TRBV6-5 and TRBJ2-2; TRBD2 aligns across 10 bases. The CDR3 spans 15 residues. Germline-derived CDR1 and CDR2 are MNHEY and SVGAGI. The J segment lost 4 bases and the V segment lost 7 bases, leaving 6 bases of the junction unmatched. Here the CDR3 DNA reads TGTGCCAGCAATCGACTAGCGGGCCTCACCGGGGAGCTGTTTTTT. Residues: CASNRLAGLTGELFF.

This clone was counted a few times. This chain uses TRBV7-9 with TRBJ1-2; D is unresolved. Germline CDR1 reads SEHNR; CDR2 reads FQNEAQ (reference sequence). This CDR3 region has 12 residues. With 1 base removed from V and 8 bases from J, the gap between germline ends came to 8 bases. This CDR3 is CASSLDFWGYTF. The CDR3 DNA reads TGTGCCAGCAGCTTAGACTTCTGGGGCTACACCTTC.

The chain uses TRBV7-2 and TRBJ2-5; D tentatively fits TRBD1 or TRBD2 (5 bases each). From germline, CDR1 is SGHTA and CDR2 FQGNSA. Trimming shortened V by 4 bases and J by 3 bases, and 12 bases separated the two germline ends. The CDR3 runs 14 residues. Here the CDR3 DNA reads TGTGCCAGCAGCTACGGGGCCTCAAAAGAGACCCAGTACTTC. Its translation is CASSYGASKETQYF.

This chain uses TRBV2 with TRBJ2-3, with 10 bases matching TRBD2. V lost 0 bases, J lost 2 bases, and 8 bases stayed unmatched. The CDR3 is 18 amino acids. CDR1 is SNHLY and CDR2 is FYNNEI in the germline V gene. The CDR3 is CASSEARASGSSTDTQYF. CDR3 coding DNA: TGTGCCAGCAGTGAAGCGCGGGCTAGCGGGAGCTCCACAGATACGCAGTATTTT.

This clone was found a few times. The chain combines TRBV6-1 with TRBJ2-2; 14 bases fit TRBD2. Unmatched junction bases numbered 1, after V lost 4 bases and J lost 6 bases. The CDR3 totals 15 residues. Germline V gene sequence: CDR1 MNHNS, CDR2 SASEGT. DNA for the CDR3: TGTGCCAGCAGTGGACTAGCGGGAGGGCCCGGGGAGCTGTTTTTT. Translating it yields CASSGLAGGPGELFF.

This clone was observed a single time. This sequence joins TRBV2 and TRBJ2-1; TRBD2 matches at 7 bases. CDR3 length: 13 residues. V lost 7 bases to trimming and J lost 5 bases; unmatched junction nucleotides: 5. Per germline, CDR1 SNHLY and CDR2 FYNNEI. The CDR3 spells CASTYRGDNEQFF. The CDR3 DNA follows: TGTGCCAGCACTTACCGGGGGGACAATGAGCAGTTCTTC. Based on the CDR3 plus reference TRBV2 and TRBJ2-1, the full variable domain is EPEVTQTPSHQVTQMGQEVILRCVPISNHLYFYWYRQILGQKVEFLVSFYNNEISEKSEIFDDQFSVERPDGSNFTLKIRSTKLEDSAMYFCASTYRGDNEQFFGPGTRLTVL.

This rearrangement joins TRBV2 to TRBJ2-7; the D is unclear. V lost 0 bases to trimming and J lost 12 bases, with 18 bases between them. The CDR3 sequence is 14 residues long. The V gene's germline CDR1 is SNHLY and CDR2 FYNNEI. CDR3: CASSEALSLSVRYF. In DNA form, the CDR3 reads TGTGCCAGCAGTGAAGCGCTTTCACTTTCGGTTCGGTACTTC.

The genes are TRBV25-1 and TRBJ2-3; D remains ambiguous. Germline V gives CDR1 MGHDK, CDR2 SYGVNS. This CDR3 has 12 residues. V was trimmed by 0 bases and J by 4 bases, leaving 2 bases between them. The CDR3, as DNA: TGTGCCAGCAGTGAATATGCAGATACGCAGTATTTT. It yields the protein CASSEYADTQYF.

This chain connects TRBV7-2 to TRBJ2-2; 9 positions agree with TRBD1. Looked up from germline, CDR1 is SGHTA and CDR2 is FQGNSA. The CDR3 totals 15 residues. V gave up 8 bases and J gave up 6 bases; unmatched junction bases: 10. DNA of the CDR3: TGTGCCAGCTGGACGGGACAGGGCATTCCCGGGGAGCTGTTTTTT. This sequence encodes CASWTGQGIPGELFF.